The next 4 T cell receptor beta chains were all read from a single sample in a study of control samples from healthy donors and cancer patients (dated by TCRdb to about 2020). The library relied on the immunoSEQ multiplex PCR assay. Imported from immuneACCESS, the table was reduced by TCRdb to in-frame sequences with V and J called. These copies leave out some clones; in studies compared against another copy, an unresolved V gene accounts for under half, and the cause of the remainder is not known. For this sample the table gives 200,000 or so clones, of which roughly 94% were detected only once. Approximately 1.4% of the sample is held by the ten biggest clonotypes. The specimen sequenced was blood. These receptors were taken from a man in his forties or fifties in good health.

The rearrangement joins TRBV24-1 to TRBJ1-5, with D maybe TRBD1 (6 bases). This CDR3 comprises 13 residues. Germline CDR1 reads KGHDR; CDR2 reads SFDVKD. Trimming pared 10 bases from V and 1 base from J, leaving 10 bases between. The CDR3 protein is CATNQGSNQPQHF. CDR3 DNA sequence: TGTGCCACTAATCAGGGGAGCAATCAGCCCCAGCATTTT.

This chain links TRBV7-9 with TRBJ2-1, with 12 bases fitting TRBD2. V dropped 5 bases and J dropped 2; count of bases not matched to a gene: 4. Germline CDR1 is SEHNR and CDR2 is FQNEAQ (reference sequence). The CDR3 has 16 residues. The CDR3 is CASSRPSGGAYNEQFF. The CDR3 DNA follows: TGTGCCAGCAGCCGGCCTAGCGGGGGGGCCTACAATGAGCAGTTCTTC.

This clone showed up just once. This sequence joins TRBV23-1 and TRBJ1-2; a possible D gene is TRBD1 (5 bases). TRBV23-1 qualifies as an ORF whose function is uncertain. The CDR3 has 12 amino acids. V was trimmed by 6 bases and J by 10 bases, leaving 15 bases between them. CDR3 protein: CASRDRQRTYTF. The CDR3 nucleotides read TGCGCCAGCAGAGACCGACAGAGAACCTACACCTTC.

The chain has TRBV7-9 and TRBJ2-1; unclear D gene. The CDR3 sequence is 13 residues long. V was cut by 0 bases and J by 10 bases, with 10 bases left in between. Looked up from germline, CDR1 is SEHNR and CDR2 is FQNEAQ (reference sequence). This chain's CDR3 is CASSLADPREQFF. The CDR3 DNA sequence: TGTGCCAGCAGCTTAGCCGACCCGAGGGAGCAGTTCTTC.